Listed below are T cell receptor beta chains from one sample, sequenced in a study of blood T cell repertoires in COVID-19. Sequencing was performed with immunoSEQ multiplex PCR; in TCRdb, only in-frame clones are kept and a portion is missing. The repertoire includes around 60,000 clones, approximately 80% of them detected once, and 5.5% to 6% sits in the top ten. The sequencing sample was made of peripheral blood. The receptors shown here come from a woman aged 55 to 70 with acute or convalescent COVID-19. Both conserved end residues are trimmed from each CDR3.

j_call,v_call,cdr3_aa
TRBJ2-7,TRBV5-6,ASSLAWEGGSYEQY
TRBJ1-5,TRBV19,ASSRVRQSNQPQH
TRBJ2-7,TRBV3-1/TRBV3-2,ASSHIHRVGYEQY
TRBJ2-3,TRBV6-6,ASSYSGFASTDTQY
TRBJ1-1,TRBV19,ASSDRGRANTEAF
TRBJ1-5,TRBV2,ASKGQAVSNQPQH
TRBJ2-2,TRBV5-1,ASSSDGQRIGELF
TRBJ2-7,TRBV5-1,ASSSTYEQY
TRBJ1-1,TRBV5-4,ASSLAFGQGALGTEAF
TRBJ1-1,TRBV15,ATSRDLLGASTEAF
TRBJ1-5,TRBV30,AWASDSNQPQH